Listed below are T cell receptor beta chains from one sample, sequenced in a study of T cells of healthy individuals. TCRdb fed the 5' RACE reads into MiXCR, producing one record per CDR3 protein. The sample records 35,000 to 45,000 distinct CDR3 sequences, 3.5% to 5.5% being singletons. These receptors all stem from a human donor in good health. The CDR3 runs from the conserved cysteine through the conserved F or W. A D gene is named only where the DNA matches it firmly. Only part of the rows carry a size: once, few, many, or a class if the clone is expanded.

TRBD1	TRBV7-2	many	TRBJ2-7	CASSSQGSHSYEQYF	TGTGCCAGCAGCTCACAGGGGAGTCACTCCTACGAGCAGTACTTC
TRBD2	TRBV5-1	many	TRBJ2-5	CASSLAPPGLADGTQYF	TGCGCCAGCAGCTTGGCACCTCCGGGACTAGCGGATGGGACCCAGTACTTC
-	TRBV12-3/TRBV12-4	many	TRBJ2-3	CASTLGGSTDTQYF	TGTGCCAGCACCCTCGGGGGTAGCACAGATACGCAGTATTTT
-	TRBV30	many	TRBJ2-3	CAWSVSSTDTQYF	TGTGCCTGGAGTGTTTCTAGCACAGATACGCAGTATTTT
-	TRBV6-5	many	TRBJ1-5	CASKTGRGGNQPQHF	TGTGCCAGCAAAACAGGGAGGGGTGGTAATCAGCCCCAGCATTTT
-	TRBV7-2	many	TRBJ2-3	CASSLSNIGTDTQYF	TGTGCCAGCAGCCTCTCGAACATCGGCACAGATACGCAGTATTTT
-	TRBV3-1	many	TRBJ1-1	CASSRRGEYTEAFF	TGTGCCAGCAGCCGACGGGGGGAATACACTGAAGCTTTCTTT
-	TRBV29-1	many	TRBJ2-5	CSVSSSETQYF	TGCAGCGTTTCGTCTTCAGAGACCCAGTACTTC
-	TRBV5-1	few	TRBJ1-2	CASSFPSYDGYTF	TGCGCCAGCAGCTTCCCCTCCTACGATGGCTACACCTTC
-	TRBV14	many	TRBJ2-1	CASSQSWGSEQFF	TGTGCCAGCAGCCAAAGCTGGGGGAGCGAGCAGTTCTTC
-	TRBV12-3/TRBV12-4	many	TRBJ2-7	CASSRDSYEQYF	TGTGCCAGCAGTAGGGACTCCTACGAGCAGTACTTC
TRBD2	TRBV7-8	many	TRBJ2-2	CASSSPPGTTTGELFF	TGTGCCAGCAGCTCACCACCCGGGACTACGACCGGGGAGCTGTTTTTT
TRBD2	TRBV12-3/TRBV12-4	many	TRBJ2-1	CASRPTSVSQPDEQFF	TGTGCCAGCAGACCAACTAGCGTTTCACAGCCCGATGAGCAGTTCTTC
-	TRBV20-1	many	TRBJ1-4	CSASNPRGSNEKLFF	TGCAGTGCTAGTAACCCCCGGGGATCTAATGAAAAACTGTTTTTT
TRBD1	TRBV12-3/TRBV12-4	-	TRBJ2-6	CASSKTPFGLRTGLLSGANVLTF	TGTGCCAGCAGCAAAACCCCTTTTGGCCTACGGACAGGCTTACTCTCTGGGGCCAACGTCCTGACTTTC
-	TRBV5-6	many	TRBJ1-1	CASSLTGTQEAFF	TGTGCCAGCAGCTTGACCGGGACACAGGAAGCTTTCTTT
-	TRBV7-9	many	TRBJ1-4	CASSLSGGDEKLFF	TGTGCCAGCAGCCTGAGTGGGGGAGATGAAAAACTGTTTTTT
-	TRBV5-1	many	TRBJ2-2	CASSQGSYTGELFF	TGCGCCAGCAGCCAGGGGTCTTACACCGGGGAGCTGTTTTTT
TRBD2	TRBV13	-	TRBJ2-1	CASSDLAGGRSGEQFF	TGTGCCAGCAGCGATCTAGCGGGGGGCAGGTCCGGTGAGCAGTTCTTC
-	TRBV7-2	many	TRBJ2-5	CASSLGAGGETQYF	TGTGCCAGCAGCTTAGGGGCCGGGGGAGAGACCCAGTACTTC